These 3 T cell receptor beta chains share one sample of origin, sequenced in a study of blood T cell repertoires in COVID-19. The table came from immunoSEQ multiplex PCR; TCRdb's copy has only in-frame clones and leaves some out. The sample contains more than 95,000 clones, roughly 82% of which appear only once. Sequenced: peripheral blood. All receptors come from an elderly man with acute or convalescent COVID-19.

The V gene is TRBV28, the J gene TRBJ2-7; a weak D match, TRBD2 (6 bases). V gave up 8 bases and J gave up 0 bases, with 14 bases separating them. The germline CDR1 and CDR2 sequences are MDHEN and SYDVKM. CDR3 size: 14 residues. The CDR3 here is CASLAAGPSYEQYF. The CDR3 nucleotides read TGTGCCAGCCTTGCGGCGGGGCCCTCCTACGAGCAGTACTTC.

The chain joins TRBV11-2 to TRBJ1-5; 7 bases align to TRBD1. V lost 5 bases to trimming and J lost 12 bases; unmatched junction nucleotides: 7. This CDR3 region has 12 residues. CDR1 and CDR2 (germline): SGHAT, FQNNGV. The CDR3 region is CASSTRTGLQHF. In nucleotides, the CDR3 is TGTGCCAGCAGCACCCGGACAGGCCTCCAGCATTTT. The full variable domain, its missing parts supplied by reference TRBV11-2 and TRBJ1-5, is EAGVAQSPRYKIIEKRQSVAFWCNPISGHATLYWYQQILGQGPKLLIQFQNNGVVDDSQLPKDRFSAERLKGVDSTLKIQPAKLEDSAVYLCASSTRTGLQHFGDGTRLSIL.

The chain uses TRBV28 and TRBJ1-1; 7 bases align to TRBD1. Per the germline V gene, CDR1 is MDHEN and CDR2 is SYDVKM. This CDR3 spans 12 amino acids. With V trimmed by 8 bases and J by 3 bases, 3 bases remained unmatched. CDR3 loop: CASLTGYTEAFF. Written as DNA, the CDR3 is TGTGCCAGCCTGACAGGGTACACTGAAGCTTTCTTT.